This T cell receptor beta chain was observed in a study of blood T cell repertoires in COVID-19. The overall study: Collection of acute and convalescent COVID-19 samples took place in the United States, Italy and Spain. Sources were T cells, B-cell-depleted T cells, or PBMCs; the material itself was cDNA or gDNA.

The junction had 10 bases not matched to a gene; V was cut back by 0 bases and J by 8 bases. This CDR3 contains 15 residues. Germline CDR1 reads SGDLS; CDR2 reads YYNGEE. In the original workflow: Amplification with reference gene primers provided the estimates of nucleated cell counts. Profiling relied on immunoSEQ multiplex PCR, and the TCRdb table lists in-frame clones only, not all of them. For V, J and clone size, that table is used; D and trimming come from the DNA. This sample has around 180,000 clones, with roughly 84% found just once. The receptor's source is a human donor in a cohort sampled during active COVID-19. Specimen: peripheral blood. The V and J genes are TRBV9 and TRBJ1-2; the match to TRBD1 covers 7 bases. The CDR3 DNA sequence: TGTGCCAGCAGCGTAGCGGGACAGTCCTATATGGGCTACACCTTC. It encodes CASSVAGQSYMGYTF.